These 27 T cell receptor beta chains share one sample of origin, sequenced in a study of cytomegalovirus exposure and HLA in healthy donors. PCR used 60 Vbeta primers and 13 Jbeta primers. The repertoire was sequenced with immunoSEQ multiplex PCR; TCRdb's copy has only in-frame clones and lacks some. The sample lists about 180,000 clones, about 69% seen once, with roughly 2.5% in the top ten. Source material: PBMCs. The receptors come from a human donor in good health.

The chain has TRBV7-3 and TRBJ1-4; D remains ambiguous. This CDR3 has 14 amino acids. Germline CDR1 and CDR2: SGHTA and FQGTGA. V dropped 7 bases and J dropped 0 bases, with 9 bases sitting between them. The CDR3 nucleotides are TGTGCCAGCACCTTGGAGGCAACTAATGAAAAACTGTTTTTT. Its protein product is CASTLEATNEKLFF.

CDR3 in amino acids: CASSLQGYNEQFF. The DNA of the CDR3 is TGTGCCAGCAGTTTGCAGGGTTACAATGAGCAGTTCTTC. The chain uses TRBV27 and TRBJ2-1, with D tentatively TRBD1 (5 bases). The germline V and J ends were trimmed by 3 bases and 4 bases, with 7 bases remaining between them. The CDR3 is 13 residues long. In germline, CDR1 is MNHEY, CDR2 SMNVEV (reference sequence).

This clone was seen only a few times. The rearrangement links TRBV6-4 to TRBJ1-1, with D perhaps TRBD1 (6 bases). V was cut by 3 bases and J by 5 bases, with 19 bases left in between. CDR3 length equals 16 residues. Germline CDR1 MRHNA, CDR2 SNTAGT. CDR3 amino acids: CASSESTGGRWTEAFF. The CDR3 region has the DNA TGTGCCAGCAGTGAATCTACGGGGGGGCGATGGACTGAAGCTTTCTTT.

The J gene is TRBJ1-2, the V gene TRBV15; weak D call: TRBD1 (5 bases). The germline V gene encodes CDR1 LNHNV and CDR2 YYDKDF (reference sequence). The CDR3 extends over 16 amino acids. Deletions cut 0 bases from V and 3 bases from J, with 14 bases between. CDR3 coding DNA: TGTGCCACCAGCAGAGATCTGAGGCAGGGCCACTATGGCTACACCTTC. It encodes CATSRDLRQGHYGYTF.

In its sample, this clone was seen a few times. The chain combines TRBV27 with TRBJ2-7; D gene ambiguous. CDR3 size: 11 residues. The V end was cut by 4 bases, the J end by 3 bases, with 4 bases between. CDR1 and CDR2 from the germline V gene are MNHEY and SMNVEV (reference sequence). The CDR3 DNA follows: TGTGCCAGCAGTTCCCTCTACGAGCAGTACTTC. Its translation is CASSSLYEQYF.

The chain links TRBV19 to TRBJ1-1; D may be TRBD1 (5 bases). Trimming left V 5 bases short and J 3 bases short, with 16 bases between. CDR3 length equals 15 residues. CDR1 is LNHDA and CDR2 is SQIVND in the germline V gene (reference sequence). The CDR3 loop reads CASSRGGIGDTEAFF. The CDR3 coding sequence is TGTGCCAGTAGTCGCGGGGGGATAGGGGACACTGAAGCTTTCTTT.

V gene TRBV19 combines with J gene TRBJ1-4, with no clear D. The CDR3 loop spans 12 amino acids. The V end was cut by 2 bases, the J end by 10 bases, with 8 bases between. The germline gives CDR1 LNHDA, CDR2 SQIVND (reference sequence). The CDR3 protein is CASSIRGAKLFF. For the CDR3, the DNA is TGTGCCAGTAGTATACGGGGAGCAAAACTGTTTTTT. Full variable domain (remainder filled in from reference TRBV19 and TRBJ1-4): DGGITQSPKYLFRKEGQNVTLSCEQNLNHDAMYWYRQDPGQGLRLIYYSQIVNDFQKGDIAEGYSVSREKKESFPLTVTSAQKNPTAFYLCASSIRGAKLFFGSGTQLSVL.

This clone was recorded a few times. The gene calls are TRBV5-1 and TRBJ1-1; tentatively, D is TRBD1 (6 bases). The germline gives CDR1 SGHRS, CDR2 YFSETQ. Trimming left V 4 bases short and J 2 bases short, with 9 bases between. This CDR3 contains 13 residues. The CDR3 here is CASSEGQNTEAFF. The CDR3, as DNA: TGCGCCAGCAGCGAGGGACAAAACACTGAAGCTTTCTTT.

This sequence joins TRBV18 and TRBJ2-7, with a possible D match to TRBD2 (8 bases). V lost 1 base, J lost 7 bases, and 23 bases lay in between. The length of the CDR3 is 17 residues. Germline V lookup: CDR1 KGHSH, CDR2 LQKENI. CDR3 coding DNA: TGTGCCAGCTCACCACTACTGGGGACAGCAGGGACTAGTGAGCAGTACTTC. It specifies CASSPLLGTAGTSEQYF. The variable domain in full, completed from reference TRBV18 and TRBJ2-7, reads NAGVMQNPRHLVRRRGQEARLRCSPMKGHSHVYWYRQLPEEGLKFMVYLQKENIIDESGMPKERFSAEFPKEGPSILRIQQVVRGDSAAYFCASSPLLGTAGTSEQYFGPGTRLTVT.

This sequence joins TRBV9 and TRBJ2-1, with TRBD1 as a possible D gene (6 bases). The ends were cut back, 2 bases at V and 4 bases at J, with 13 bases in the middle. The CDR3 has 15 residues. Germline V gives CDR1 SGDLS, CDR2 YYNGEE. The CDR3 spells CASSVNEGVYNEQFF. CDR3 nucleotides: TGTGCCAGCAGCGTCAACGAGGGGGTTTACAATGAGCAGTTCTTC.

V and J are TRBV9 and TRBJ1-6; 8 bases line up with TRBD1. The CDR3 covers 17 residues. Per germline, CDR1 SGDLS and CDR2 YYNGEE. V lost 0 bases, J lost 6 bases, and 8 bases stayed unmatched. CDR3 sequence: CASSVVADRAGNSPLHF. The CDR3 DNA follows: TGTGCCAGCAGCGTAGTCGCGGACAGGGCTGGTAATTCACCCCTCCACTTT.

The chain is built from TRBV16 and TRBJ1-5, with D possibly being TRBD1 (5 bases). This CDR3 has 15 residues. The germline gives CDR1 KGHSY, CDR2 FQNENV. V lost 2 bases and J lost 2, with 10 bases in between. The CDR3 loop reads CASSQNPGGNQPQHF. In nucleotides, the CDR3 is TGTGCCAGCAGCCAAAATCCGGGGGGCAATCAGCCCCAGCATTTT.

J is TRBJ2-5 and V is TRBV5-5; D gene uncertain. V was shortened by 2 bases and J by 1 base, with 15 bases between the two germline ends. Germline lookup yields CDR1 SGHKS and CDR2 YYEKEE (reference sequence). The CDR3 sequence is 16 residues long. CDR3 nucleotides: TGTGCCAGCAGCTTCTCGTCGACGAGGAGCCAAGAGACCCAGTACTTC. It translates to CASSFSSTRSQETQYF.

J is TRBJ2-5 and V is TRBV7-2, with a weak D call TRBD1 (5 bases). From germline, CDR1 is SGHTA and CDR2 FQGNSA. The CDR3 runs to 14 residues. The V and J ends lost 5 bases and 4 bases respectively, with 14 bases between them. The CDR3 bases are TGTGCCAGCAGCCCCGTCGCAGGGTCAGAGACCCAGTACTTC. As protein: CASSPVAGSETQYF.

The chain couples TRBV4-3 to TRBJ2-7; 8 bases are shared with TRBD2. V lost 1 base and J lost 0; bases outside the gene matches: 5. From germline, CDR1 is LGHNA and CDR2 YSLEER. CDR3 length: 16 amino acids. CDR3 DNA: TGCGCCAGCAGCCAAGGTTCAGCGGGGGACTCCTACGAGCAGTACTTC. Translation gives CASSQGSAGDSYEQYF.

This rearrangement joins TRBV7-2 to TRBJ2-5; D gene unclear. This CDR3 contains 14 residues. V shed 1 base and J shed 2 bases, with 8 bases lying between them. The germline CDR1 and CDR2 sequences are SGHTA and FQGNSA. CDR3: CASSLDGQQETQYF. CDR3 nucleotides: TGTGCCAGCAGCTTAGATGGGCAGCAAGAGACCCAGTACTTC.

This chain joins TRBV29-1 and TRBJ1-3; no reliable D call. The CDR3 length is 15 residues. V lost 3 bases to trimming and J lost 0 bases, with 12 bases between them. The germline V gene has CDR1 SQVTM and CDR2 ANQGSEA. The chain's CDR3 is CSVDGGPTSGNTIYF. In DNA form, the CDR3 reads TGCAGCGTTGACGGAGGGCCCACCTCTGGAAACACCATATATTTT. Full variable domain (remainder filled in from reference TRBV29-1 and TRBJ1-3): SAVISQKPSRDICQRGTSLTIQCQVDSQVTMMFWYRQQPGQSLTLIATANQGSEATYESGFVIDKFPISRPNLTFSTLTVSNMSPEDSSIYLCSVDGGPTSGNTIYFGEGSWLTVV.

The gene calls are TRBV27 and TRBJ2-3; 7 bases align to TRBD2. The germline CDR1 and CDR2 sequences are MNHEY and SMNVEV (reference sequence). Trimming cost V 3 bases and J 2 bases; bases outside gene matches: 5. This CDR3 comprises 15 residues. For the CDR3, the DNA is TGTGCCAGCAGTTTGGGTAGCGGGTACACAGATACGCAGTATTTT. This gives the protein CASSLGSGYTDTQYF.

The CDR3 DNA reads as TGTGCCTGGAGTTGGACAGGGGGGTACCAAGAGACCCAGTACTTC. This gives the protein CAWSWTGGYQETQYF. This sequence joins TRBV30 and TRBJ2-5, with 10 positions matching TRBD1. This CDR3 comprises 15 residues. With V trimmed by 2 bases and J by 0 bases, 3 bases remained unmatched. CDR1 is GTSNPN, CDR2 SVGIG, per germline (reference sequence).

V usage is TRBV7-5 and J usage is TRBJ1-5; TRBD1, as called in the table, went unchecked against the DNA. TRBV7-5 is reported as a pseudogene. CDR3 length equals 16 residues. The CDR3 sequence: CARSSTRDSSNQPQHF. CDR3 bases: TGTGCCAGAAGCTCTACCCGAGACAGTAGCAATCAGCCCCAGCATTTT.

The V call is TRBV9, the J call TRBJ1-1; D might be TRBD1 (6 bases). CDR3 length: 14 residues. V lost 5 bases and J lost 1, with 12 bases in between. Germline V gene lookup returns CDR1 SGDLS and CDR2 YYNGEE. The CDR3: CASSTGLANTEAFF. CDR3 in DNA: TGTGCCAGCAGTACAGGGTTGGCGAACACTGAAGCTTTCTTT.

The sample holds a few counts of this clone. CDR3 protein: CASISDRGENTEAFF. CDR3 nucleotides: TGTGCCAGTATCTCGGACAGGGGGGAGAACACTGAAGCTTTCTTT. The J gene is TRBJ1-1, the V gene TRBV19; 10 bases map to TRBD1. CDR3 length equals 15 residues. J lost 1 base, V lost 7 bases, and 6 bases had no gene match. CDR1 is LNHDA, CDR2 SQIVND, per germline (reference sequence).

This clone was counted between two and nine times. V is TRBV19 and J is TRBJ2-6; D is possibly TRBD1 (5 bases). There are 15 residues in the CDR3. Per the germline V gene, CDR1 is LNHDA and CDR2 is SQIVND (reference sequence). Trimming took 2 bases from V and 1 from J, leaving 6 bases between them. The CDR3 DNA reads TGTGCCAGTAGTATAAGGGGATCTGGGGCCAACGTCCTGACTTTC. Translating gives CASSIRGSGANVLTF.

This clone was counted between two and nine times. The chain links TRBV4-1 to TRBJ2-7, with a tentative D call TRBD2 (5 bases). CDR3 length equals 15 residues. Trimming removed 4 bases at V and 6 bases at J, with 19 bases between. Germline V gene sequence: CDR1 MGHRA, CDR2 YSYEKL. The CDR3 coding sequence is TGCGCCAGCAGCCCTAATGCCGGCGGGCTAGTCGAGCAGTACTTC. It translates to CASSPNAGGLVEQYF.

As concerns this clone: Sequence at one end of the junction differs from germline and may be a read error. The CDR3 sequence is CASSAGGTGGETQYF. The CDR3 coding sequence is TGTGCTAGCAGCGCCGGGGGAACAGGGGGAGAGACCCAGTACTTC. The chain combines TRBV7-7 with TRBJ2-5; 8 nucleotides line up with TRBD1. Germline values: CDR1 SSHAT, CDR2 FNYEAQ (reference sequence). The CDR3 covers 15 residues. The full variable domain, with the rest looked up from reference TRBV7-7 and TRBJ2-5, is GAGVSQSPRYKVTKRGQDVTLRCDPISSHATLYWYQQALGQGPEFLTYFNYEAQPDKSGLPSDRFSAERPEGSISTLTIQRTEQRDSAMYRCASSAGGTGGETQYFGPGTRLLVL.

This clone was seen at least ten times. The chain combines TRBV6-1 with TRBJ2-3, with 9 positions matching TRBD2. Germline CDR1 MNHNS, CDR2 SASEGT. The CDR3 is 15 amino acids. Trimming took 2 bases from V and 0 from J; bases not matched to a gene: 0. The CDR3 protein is CASSELAGSTDTQYF. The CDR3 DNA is TGTGCCAGCAGTGAACTAGCGGGGAGCACAGATACGCAGTATTTT.

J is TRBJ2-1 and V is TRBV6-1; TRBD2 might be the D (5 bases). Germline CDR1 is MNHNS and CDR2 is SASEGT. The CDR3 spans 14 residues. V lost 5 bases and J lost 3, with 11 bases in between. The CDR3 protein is CASSSTRNYNEQFF. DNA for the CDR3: TGTGCCAGCAGTTCAACTAGGAACTACAATGAGCAGTTCTTC.